The 14 T cell receptor beta chains given below trace back to one sample, sequenced in a study of response to subunit inactivated influenza vaccine. TCRdb re-called the RT-PCR reads through MiXCR, storing one row per CDR3 protein. Of about 520,000 distinct CDR3 sequences listed, more than 7% are singletons. The sequencing used PBMCs from blood, collected roughly 24 months after vaccination. These receptors all come from a man aged 50 to 75 who received an inactivated influenza vaccine.

This clonotype was counted a few times. This chain connects TRBV3-1 to TRBJ2-3; 11 bases match TRBD2. CDR1 is LGHDT and CDR2 is YNNKEL in the germline V gene (reference sequence). The CDR3 extends over 16 amino acids. V lost 4 bases and J lost 2; bases outside the gene matches: 5. The CDR3 protein is CASSPTSGGDTDTQYF. CDR3 DNA: TGTGCCAGCAGCCCAACTAGCGGGGGAGACACAGATACGCAGTATTTT.

This clonotype was detected a few times. J is TRBJ2-1 and V is TRBV18; 8 positions agree with TRBD2. The germline V gene encodes CDR1 KGHSH and CDR2 LQKENI. Losses at the gene ends were 5 bases for V and 4 bases for J; bases not matched to a gene: 7. The CDR3 runs 15 residues. The CDR3 DNA sequence: TGTGCCAGCTCAGAAACTAGCGGTACTTACAATGAGCAGTTCTTC. The encoded protein is CASSETSGTYNEQFF.

V and J are TRBV7-8 and TRBJ1-1; D call uncertain. The V gene's germline CDR1 is SGHVS and CDR2 FQNEAQ. The CDR3 runs 17 residues. V lost 5 bases to trimming and J lost 2 bases, with 21 bases between them. CDR3 sequence reads: CASSRRYDRTINTEAFF. The CDR3 DNA follows: TGTGCCAGCAGCCGCCGATATGACCGAACAATAAACACTGAAGCTTTCTTT.

This chain links TRBV5-1 with TRBJ1-1, with TRBD1 identical over 11 bases. Germline CDR1 reads SGHRS; CDR2 reads YFSETQ. This CDR3 spans 11 amino acids. Unmatched junction bases numbered 2, after V lost 5 bases and J lost 11 bases. CDR3: CASRGTGGAFF. The DNA of the CDR3 is TGCGCCAGCAGGGGGACAGGGGGTGCTTTCTTT.

Ten or more counts support this clonotype. The chain recombines TRBV10-3 with TRBJ2-7, with 9 bases fitting TRBD1. CDR3 length: 15 residues. The V gene's germline CDR1 is ENHRY and CDR2 SYGVKD. V trimming: 4 bases; J trimming: 4 bases; junction bases outside the gene matches: 8. The DNA of the CDR3 is TGTGCCATCAGTGCTACAGGGGGCCTTACGTACGAGCAGTACTTC. Encoded protein: CAISATGGLTYEQYF.

The genes are TRBV11-2 and TRBJ2-1, with TRBD1 as a possible D gene (7 bases). CDR1 is SGHAT and CDR2 is FQNNGV in the germline V gene. Between the trimmed V and J ends, which lost 4 bases and 1 base, there was a span of 17 bases. This CDR3 is 17 amino acids long. The CDR3 nucleotides are TGTGCCAGCAGCTCCACCAGGGGGGCTGGATCCTACAATGAGCAGTTCTTC. Residues: CASSSTRGAGSYNEQFF.

The table lists this clonotype with many counts. The chain recombines TRBV29-1 with TRBJ2-1; 11 bases are a match to TRBD2. The germline CDR1 and CDR2 sequences are SQVTM and ANQGSEA. J lost 6 bases, V lost 7 bases, and 5 bases had no gene match. The CDR3 is 13 amino acids. The CDR3 is CSAGTSGLNEQFF. The CDR3 DNA sequence: TGCAGCGCGGGGACTAGCGGCCTCAATGAGCAGTTCTTC.

The chain is built from TRBV20-1 and TRBJ1-1; weak D call: TRBD1 (5 bases). CDR1 is DFQATT and CDR2 is SNEGSKA in the germline V gene (reference sequence). Trimming cost V 6 bases and J 5 bases, with 13 bases left between them. The CDR3 is 12 amino acids. CDR3: CSASRVGTEAFF. The CDR3 DNA follows: TGCAGTGCCAGCAGGGTCGGGACTGAAGCTTTCTTT.

This clonotype showed up just a few times. This chain uses TRBV28 with TRBJ2-1; D is undetermined. Germline-derived CDR1 and CDR2 are MDHEN and SYDVKM. V dropped 6 bases and J dropped 6 bases, with 15 bases sitting between them. The CDR3 loop spans 14 amino acids. The CDR3 reads CASSPPRFGNEQFF. The CDR3 coding sequence is TGTGCCAGCAGCCCCCCCCGGTTTGGCAATGAGCAGTTCTTC.

This clonotype was counted many times. The CDR3 region has the DNA TGTGCCAGCAGCTTAGCCGGGGGGACTCTAAATGAGCAGTTCTTC. Protein product: CASSLAGGTLNEQFF. V gene TRBV7-6 combines with J gene TRBJ2-1; 7 nucleotides match TRBD2. J lost 7 bases, V lost 0 bases, and 6 bases had no gene match. The CDR3 length is 15 residues. Germline V lookup: CDR1 SGHVS, CDR2 FNYEAQ.

This rearrangement joins TRBV12-3 or TRBV12-4 to TRBJ1-2; D is uncertain. V lost 7 bases to trimming and J lost 0 bases, with 9 bases between them. The CDR3 totals 13 residues. In DNA, the CDR3 is TGTGCCAGCAAAGAATCCGCTAACTATGGCTACACCTTC. Protein sequence: CASKESANYGYTF.

This clonotype occurred a few times. The J gene is TRBJ2-4, the V gene TRBV28, with TRBD2 matching 9 bases. Germline CDR1 MDHEN, CDR2 SYDVKM. The CDR3 spans 14 residues. The J segment lost 7 bases and the V segment lost 8 bases, leaving 9 bases of the junction unmatched. CDR3 coding DNA: TGTGCCAGCGGGGCGGGAGGGCCGAGGAACATTCAGTACTTC. As protein: CASGAGGPRNIQYF.

CDR3 sequence (DNA): TGTGCCAGCAGCTTGCCCCGGGGGCGCAGAGTCTTCAATGAGCAGTTCTTC. Protein: CASSLPRGRRVFNEQFF. This chain connects TRBV5-5 to TRBJ2-1, with D perhaps assigned TRBD1 or TRBD2 (6 bases each). Per the germline V gene, CDR1 is SGHKS and CDR2 is YYEKEE (reference sequence). This CDR3 comprises 17 residues. Trimming stripped 1 base from V and 6 bases from J, with 20 bases between.

At least ten counts were recorded for this clonotype. The chain employs TRBV5-1 and TRBJ1-1; D uncertain. There are 14 residues in the CDR3. Trimming left V 3 bases short and J 0 bases short, with 9 bases between. Per germline, CDR1 SGHRS and CDR2 YFSETQ. The DNA for the CDR3 is TGCGCCAGCAGCTCCGAAATAATGAACACTGAAGCTTTCTTT. Encoded protein: CASSSEIMNTEAFF.